The source of this T cell receptor (beta chain) is a study of blood T cell repertoires in COVID-19. About the study: T cells, B-cell-depleted T cells, or PBMCs supplied cDNA or gDNA.

Losses at the gene ends were 4 bases for V and 5 bases for J; bases not matched to a gene: 4. There are 14 residues in the CDR3. The V gene's germline CDR1 is SGHNT and CDR2 YYREEE (reference sequence). Per the original data handling: Quantification of nucleated cells was approximated via reference gene primer amplification. The repertoire was sequenced with immunoSEQ multiplex PCR; TCRdb's copy has only in-frame clones and lacks some. For V, J and clone size, that table is used; D and trimming come from the DNA. The sample contains roughly 200,000 clones, roughly 89% of which appear only once. The chain recombines TRBV5-4 with TRBJ1-1; 11 nucleotides line up with TRBD1. This TCR derives from a woman aged 18-35 years who had recovered from COVID-19. The sequenced sample consisted of peripheral blood. CDR3 region: CASSLRDRGTEAFF. The CDR3 DNA reads as TGTGCCAGCAGCCTCCGGGACAGGGGGACTGAAGCTTTCTTT.